The 19 T cell receptor beta chains listed next were all sequenced from one sample in a study of blood T cells in healthy people across ages. Using a J-beta primer mix together with a sample-barcoded 5' primer, a second PCR was run for about 6 to 11 cycles. TCRdb recomputed calls from the 5' RACE reads with MiXCR, one row per CDR3 protein. In the table there are approximately 1,700,000 distinct CDR3 sequences, roughly two fifths of which are singletons. Material: blood. These receptors were collected from a human donor in good health.

The rearrangement links TRBV7-2 to TRBJ2-1; 9 bases fit TRBD2. V dropped 0 bases and J dropped 10; count of bases not matched to a gene: 7. This CDR3 has 15 amino acids. CDR1 and CDR2 (germline): SGHTA, FQGNSA. CDR3 amino acids: CASSLAGSGGTEQFF. In nucleotides, the CDR3 is TGTGCCAGCAGCTTAGCGGGCAGCGGGGGGACCGAGCAGTTCTTC.

This chain's CDR3 is CASSEARGQETGELFF. CDR3 coding DNA: TGTGCCAGCAGTGAAGCAAGGGGACAAGAGACCGGGGAGCTGTTTTTT. The chain employs TRBV2 and TRBJ2-2, with a tentative D call TRBD1 (6 bases). CDR1 is SNHLY, CDR2 FYNNEI, per germline. This CDR3 comprises 16 residues. The V and J ends lost 0 bases and 5 bases respectively, with 13 bases between them.

V and J are TRBV11-2 and TRBJ2-7; no reliable D call. Per the germline V gene, CDR1 is SGHAT and CDR2 is FQNNGV. This CDR3 is built from 11 residues. Trimming removed 4 bases from V and 5 bases from J, with 6 bases in between. Here the CDR3 DNA reads TGTGCCAGCAGCTCACTCGACGAGCAGTACTTC. As protein: CASSSLDEQYF. Together with reference TRBV11-2 and TRBJ2-7, the CDR3 gives the full variable domain: EAGVAQSPRYKIIEKRQSVAFWCNPISGHATLYWYQQILGQGPKLLIQFQNNGVVDDSQLPKDRFSAERLKGVDSTLKIQPAKLEDSAVYLCASSSLDEQYFGPGTRLTVT.

V usage is TRBV15 and J usage is TRBJ1-4; D uncertain. There are 14 residues in the CDR3. Trimming left V 1 base short and J 6 bases short, with 9 bases between. The germline CDR1 and CDR2 sequences are LNHNV and YYDKDF (reference sequence). The CDR3 sequence: CATSRVLGDEKLFF. The CDR3 DNA reads as TGTGCCACCAGCAGAGTCCTGGGAGATGAAAAACTGTTTTTT. The whole variable domain, remainder taken from reference TRBV15 and TRBJ1-4, is DAMVIQNPRYQVTQFGKPVTLSCSQTLNHNVMYWYQQKSSQAPKLLFHYYDKDFNNEADTPDNFQSRRPNTSFCFLDIRSPGLGDTAMYLCATSRVLGDEKLFFGSGTQLSVL.

This rearrangement joins TRBV12-3 or TRBV12-4 to TRBJ1-3, with TRBD1 as a possible D gene (5 bases). The V gene lost 6 bases and the J gene lost 3 bases, with 12 bases spanning the gap. The CDR3 extends over 14 amino acids. DNA of the CDR3: TGTGCCAGCAGACTGAGGGGAGGTGGAAACACCATATATTTT. Encoded protein: CASRLRGGGNTIYF.

The V gene is TRBV12-3 or TRBV12-4, the J gene TRBJ2-5; the match to TRBD2 covers 8 bases. Germline trimming cut 7 bases from V and 0 bases from J; bases unmatched to any gene: 10. The CDR3 spans 16 residues. Here the CDR3 reads CASTLDGGENQETQYF. The CDR3 nucleotides read TGTGCCAGCACCTTAGACGGGGGGGAAAACCAAGAGACCCAGTACTTC.

The V call is TRBV10-3, the J call TRBJ2-7, with 11 bases aligning to TRBD2. Germline V gives CDR1 ENHRY, CDR2 SYGVKD. With 7 bases clipped from V and 2 bases from J, the junction kept 7 bases outside the gene matches. The CDR3 extends over 15 amino acids. The CDR3 protein is CAITGTSGLTYEQYF. Here the CDR3 DNA reads TGTGCCATCACCGGGACTAGCGGCCTAACCTACGAGCAGTACTTC.

The chain joins TRBV5-1 to TRBJ2-1; 9 nucleotides align to TRBD2. J gave up 4 bases and V 3 bases, and 8 bases lay outside the gene matches. This CDR3 is built from 16 residues. Germline CDR1 SGHRS, CDR2 YFSETQ. The CDR3 DNA is TGCGCCAGCAGCTGGGAACAGCGGGGGGTTTACAATGAGCAGTTCTTC. This codes for CASSWEQRGVYNEQFF.

This clonotype turned up a few times. The rearrangement joins TRBV7-9 to TRBJ1-2, with no clear D. CDR3 length equals 11 residues. V gave up 5 bases and J gave up 8 bases, with 9 bases separating them. Germline V gene lookup returns CDR1 SEHNR and CDR2 FQNEAQ (reference sequence). The CDR3 is CASSPQWGYTF. The CDR3 DNA sequence: TGTGCCAGCAGCCCTCAGTGGGGCTACACCTTC.

V gene TRBV6-5 combines with J gene TRBJ2-7; perhaps D is TRBD1 or TRBD2 (5 bases each). With 10 bases removed from V and 3 bases from J, the gap between germline ends came to 19 bases. The CDR3 length is 14 residues. The germline gives CDR1 MNHEY, CDR2 SVGAGI. CDR3 in amino acids: CATRKNVRGYEQYF. The CDR3 DNA is TGTGCCACCCGAAAGAACGTGAGGGGCTACGAGCAGTACTTC.

J is TRBJ2-7 and V is TRBV6-6, with D uncertain. The germline V gene encodes CDR1 MNHNY and CDR2 SVGAGI (reference sequence). Trimming left V 5 bases short and J 2 bases short, with 16 bases between. The CDR3 is 15 amino acids. The CDR3 DNA reads TGTGCCAGCAGTCCCCGAGACAAGATGACCTACGAGCAGTACTTC. Protein product: CASSPRDKMTYEQYF.

The chain combines TRBV24-1 with TRBJ2-3; D possibly corresponds to TRBD2 (6 bases). This CDR3 comprises 13 residues. The ends were cut back, 6 bases at V and 6 bases at J, with 12 bases in the middle. CDR1 and CDR2 (germline): KGHDR, SFDVKD. The CDR3 DNA is TGTGCCACCAGTATAGCGGAGCTTGATACGCAGTATTTT. Its protein is CATSIAELDTQYF.

The chain recombines TRBV19 with TRBJ1-6; no definite D call. The CDR3 is 17 amino acids. V shed 0 bases and J shed 1 base, with 10 bases lying between them. Germline CDR1 and CDR2: LNHDA and SQIVND (reference sequence). The CDR3 sequence is CASSIDPAGSYNSPLHF. Here the CDR3 DNA reads TGTGCCAGTAGTATAGATCCCGCAGGATCCTATAATTCACCCCTCCACTTT.

J is TRBJ2-3 and V is TRBV7-6, with 7 bases fitting TRBD1. The ends lost 2 bases at V and 2 bases at J; junction bases unmatched: 4. This CDR3 has 15 residues. CDR1 is SGHVS and CDR2 is FNYEAQ in the germline V gene. The CDR3 spells CASSLPGQNTDTQYF. The CDR3 bases are TGTGCCAGCAGCTTACCGGGACAGAACACAGATACGCAGTATTTT.

The table lists this clonotype with a few counts. In nucleotides, the CDR3 is TGCAGTGCCCCCCGGGTCGGGGCTTACAATGAGCAGTTCTTC. Its protein product is CSAPRVGAYNEQFF. The V and J genes are TRBV20-1 and TRBJ2-1; D is possibly TRBD1 or TRBD2 (5 bases each). The V gene's germline CDR1 is DFQATT and CDR2 SNEGSKA (reference sequence). The CDR3 is 14 amino acids. The V end lost 6 bases, the J end lost 4 bases, and 16 bases lay between the germline ends.

This sequence joins TRBV4-2 and TRBJ2-1; 7 bases align to TRBD2. J gave up 0 bases and V 0 bases, and 8 bases lay outside the gene matches. Germline lookup yields CDR1 LGHNA and CDR2 YNFKEQ. The CDR3 has 18 amino acids. CDR3 amino acids: CASSQDLTGGRSYNEQFF. CDR3 sequence (DNA): TGTGCCAGCAGCCAAGATTTAACGGGGGGTCGCTCCTACAATGAGCAGTTCTTC.

The J gene is TRBJ2-3, the V gene TRBV5-1; the D gene is possibly TRBD2 (6 bases). Looked up from germline, CDR1 is SGHRS and CDR2 is YFSETQ. This CDR3 is 16 amino acids long. The V end was cut by 0 bases, the J end by 2 bases, with 13 bases between. The CDR3 bases are TGCGCCAGCAGCTTGGTGACTAGTGGGCCCACAGATACGCAGTATTTT. Amino acid sequence: CASSLVTSGPTDTQYF.

This clonotype was observed a few times. This sequence joins TRBV20-1 and TRBJ1-2, with 9 bases fitting TRBD1. Germline values: CDR1 DFQATT, CDR2 SNEGSKA (reference sequence). After removal of 2 bases from V and 3 bases from J, the junction contained 4 bases not matched to a gene. This CDR3 has 14 amino acids. The CDR3 DNA is TGCAGTGCTAGATCCTGGACAGGGGACTATGGCTACACCTTC. Translating it yields CSARSWTGDYGYTF.

The chain couples TRBV7-9 to TRBJ1-2, with TRBD1 as a possible D gene (5 bases). The CDR3 spans 16 residues. Trimming cost V 1 base and J 8 bases, with 20 bases left between them. CDR1 is SEHNR, CDR2 FQNEAQ, per germline (reference sequence). CDR3 nucleotide sequence: TGTGCCAGCAGCTTAGACACGTCGGGGGACCTTAACGGCTACACCTTC. This gives the protein CASSLDTSGDLNGYTF.